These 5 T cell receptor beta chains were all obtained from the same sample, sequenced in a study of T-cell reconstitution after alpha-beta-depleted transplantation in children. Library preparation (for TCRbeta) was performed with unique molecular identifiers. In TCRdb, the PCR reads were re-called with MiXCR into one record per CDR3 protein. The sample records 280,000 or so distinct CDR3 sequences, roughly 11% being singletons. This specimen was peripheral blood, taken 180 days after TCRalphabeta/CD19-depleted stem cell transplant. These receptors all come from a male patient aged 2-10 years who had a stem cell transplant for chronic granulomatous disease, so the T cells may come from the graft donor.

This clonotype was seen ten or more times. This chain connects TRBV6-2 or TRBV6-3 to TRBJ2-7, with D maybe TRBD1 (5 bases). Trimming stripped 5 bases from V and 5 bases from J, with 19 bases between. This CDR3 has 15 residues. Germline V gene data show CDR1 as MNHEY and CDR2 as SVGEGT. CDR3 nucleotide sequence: TGTGCCAGCAGTCCCCCCGTTTCAGGGTACCACGAGCAGTACTTC. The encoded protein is CASSPPVSGYHEQYF.

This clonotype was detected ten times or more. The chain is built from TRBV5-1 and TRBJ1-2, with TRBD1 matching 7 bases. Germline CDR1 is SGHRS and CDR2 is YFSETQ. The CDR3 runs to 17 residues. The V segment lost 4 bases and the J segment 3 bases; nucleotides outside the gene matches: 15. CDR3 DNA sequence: TGCGCCAGCAGCCCCAAGGCGGGACAGATTTTTCACTATGGCTACACCTTC. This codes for CASSPKAGQIFHYGYTF.

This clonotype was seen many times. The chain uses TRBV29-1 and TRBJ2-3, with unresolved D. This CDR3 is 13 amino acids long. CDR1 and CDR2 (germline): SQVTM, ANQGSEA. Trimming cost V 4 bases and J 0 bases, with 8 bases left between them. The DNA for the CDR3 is TGCAGCGTTGTTGGCGGTAGCACAGATACGCAGTATTTT. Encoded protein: CSVVGGSTDTQYF.

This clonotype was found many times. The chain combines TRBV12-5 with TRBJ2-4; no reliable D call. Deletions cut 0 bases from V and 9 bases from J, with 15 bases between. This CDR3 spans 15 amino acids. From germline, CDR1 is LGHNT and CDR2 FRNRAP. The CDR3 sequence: CASGLVLGKDVIQYF. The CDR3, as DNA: TGTGCTAGTGGTTTGGTATTGGGTAAGGATGTCATTCAGTACTTC.

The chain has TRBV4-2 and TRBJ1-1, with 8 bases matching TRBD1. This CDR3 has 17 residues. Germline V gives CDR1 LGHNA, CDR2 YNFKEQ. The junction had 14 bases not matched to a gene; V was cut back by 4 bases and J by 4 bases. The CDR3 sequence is CASSPYGQGAGGTEAFF. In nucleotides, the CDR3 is TGTGCCAGCAGCCCCTATGGCCAGGGGGCTGGAGGCACTGAAGCTTTCTTT.